The entry below describes one TCR beta chain. Germline V gives CDR1 LNHNV, CDR2 YYDKDF (reference sequence). This CDR3 is built from 15 residues. V shed 1 base and J shed 2 bases, with 9 bases lying between them. In the source study's methods: Reference gene primer amplification gave estimated nucleated cell counts. The data were produced by immunoSEQ multiplex PCR, yet TCRdb's version contains in-frame clones alone and is incomplete. That table supplies the V and J calls and clone size; D and trimming were determined from the DNA. The sample shows 200,000 to 300,000 clones, 84% of them seen only once. The source of the sample is a study of blood T cell repertoires in COVID-19. Study-wide context: Samples of COVID-19 (acute and convalescent) were obtained from the United States, Italy and Spain. The analysed material was cDNA or gDNA that came from T cells, B-cell-depleted T cells, or PBMCs.

J is TRBJ1-5 and V is TRBV15; D is undetermined. This TCR came from a man aged 55 to 69 with acute or convalescent COVID-19. Material for sequencing was peripheral blood. CDR3 sequence reads: CATSRAAGGNQPQHF. DNA of the CDR3: TGTGCCACCAGCAGAGCGGCAGGTGGCAATCAGCCCCAGCATTTT.